This TCR beta chain derives from a study of control samples from healthy donors and cancer patients. Clones were read by immunoSEQ multiplex PCR, and TCRdb kept only the in-frame ones, dropping some. The repertoire has around 140,000 clones, roughly 90% of them found once; the top ten carry 2.1%. About this clone itself: Other DNA sequences of this sample code for an identical CDR3.

V dropped 0 bases and J dropped 0 bases, with 10 bases sitting between them. The CDR3 contains 16 residues. CDR1 and CDR2 (germline): MNHNY, SVGAGI (reference sequence). This TCR came from a woman aged 45-60 years in good health. The chain joins TRBV6-6 to TRBJ2-3; D unclear. Sequencing was performed on blood. The CDR3 DNA reads TGTGCCAGCAGTTACTCACCGGGCAGAAGCACAGATACGCAGTATTTT. It specifies CASSYSPGRSTDTQYF.